Listed below are T cell receptor beta chains from one sample, sequenced in a study of T-cell reconstitution after alpha-beta-depleted transplantation in children. From the PCR reads, TCRdb called clonotypes with MiXCR, one entry per CDR3 protein. The table records 250,000 to 300,000 distinct CDR3 sequences, 9.5% to 10% of them present only once. The sample here was PBMCs from the stem cell graft donor, taken from the stem cell graft. These TCRs come from a human donor who donated a stem cell graft to a child with SCID. Each CDR3 is given with its conserved first and last residue. A D gene is named only where the DNA matches it firmly. Some rows have no size entry. The others give once, few or many, or a class for an expanded clone.

>TRBV20-1|TRBJ2-2|-|-
TGCAGTGCTAGAGATCCCCAGAAAACCGGGGAGCTGTTTTTT
CSARDPQKTGELFF
>TRBV12-3/TRBV12-4|TRBJ2-7|-|-
TGTGCCAGCAGTCCCCGGGATAGGAGCTCCTACGAGCAGTACTTC
CASSPRDRSSYEQYF
>TRBV6-1|TRBJ2-5|once|TRBD2
TGTGCCAGCAGTGAAGTAGCGGGGGGGCAAGAGACCCAGTACTTC
CASSEVAGGQETQYF
>TRBV9|TRBJ2-3|medium-sized|TRBD2
TGTGCCAGCAGCGTGTTTAGCGGGGGGAACACAGATACGCAGTATTTT
CASSVFSGGNTDTQYF
>TRBV9|TRBJ2-1|many|-
TGTGCCAGCAGCGGTACAGGGTACGATGAGCAGTTCTTC
CASSGTGYDEQFF
>TRBV20-1|TRBJ2-1|few|-
TGCAGTGTGGGAGGGTGGGGGCCTTACAATGAGCAGTTCTTC
CSVGGWGPYNEQFF
>TRBV10-3|TRBJ2-7|many|-
TGTGCCATCAGTGACCCCGGGACAACCCACGAGCAGTACTTC
CAISDPGTTHEQYF
>TRBV20-1|TRBJ2-1|-|TRBD2
TGCAGTGCTAGAGAGAGCCTTAGCGGGGTCTCCTACAATGAGCAGTTCTTC
CSARESLSGVSYNEQFF
>TRBV27|TRBJ1-1|-|-
TGTGCCAGCAAAAAAGGCACTGAAGCTTTCTTT
CASKKGTEAFF
>TRBV7-8|TRBJ1-1|many|TRBD1
TGTGCCAGCACGGGGGTGGAGACAGGGCTGAACACTGAAGCTTTCTTT
CASTGVETGLNTEAFF
>TRBV6-5|TRBJ1-1|-|-
TGTGCCAGCAGTTACTCTTTAGGGAGGGAGGGTGAAGCTTTCTTT
CASSYSLGREGEAFF
>TRBV25-1|TRBJ2-1|-|-
TGTGCCGGCAGTGACCCCAGGGAATCCCCCTACAATGAGCAGTTCTTC
CAGSDPRESPYNEQFF
>TRBV27|TRBJ1-1|few|-
TGTGCCAGCACCGATCCCGGGAACACTGAAGCTTTCTTT
CASTDPGNTEAFF
>TRBV12-3/TRBV12-4|TRBJ2-7|few|-
TGTGCCAGCAGTTTAGCGCTCTATCCCGAGGAGGGGGGGGCGCATCGATACTACGAGCAGTACTTC
CASSLALYPEEGGAHRYYEQYF
>TRBV5-1|TRBJ2-4|few|-
TGCGCCAGCAGCTTGGGGCAGGGTCAAAACATTCAGTACTTC
CASSLGQGQNIQYF
>TRBV14|TRBJ2-3|few|-
TGTGCCAGCAGCCTAAGGAACCGGGGGAATACGCAGTATTTT
CASSLRNRGNTQYF
>TRBV10-3|TRBJ2-5|-|TRBD1
TGTGCCATCAGTGGGGACAGGGGACAAGAGACCCAGTACTTC
CAISGDRGQETQYF
>TRBV3-1|TRBJ2-7|many|-
TGTGCCAGCAGCCAAGAGGAGGGGACCTCCTACGAGCAGTACTTC
CASSQEEGTSYEQYF
>TRBV18|TRBJ2-2|-|-
TGTGCCAGCTCAGTAGCGAGGAACACCGGGGAGCTGTTTTTT
CASSVARNTGELFF
>TRBV5-1|TRBJ2-1|-|-
TGCGCCAGCAGCTACCGGGGACTCGAGGTCCATGAGCAGTTCTTC
CASSYRGLEVHEQFF
>TRBV10-3|TRBJ2-3|-|-
TGTGCCATCGGGGCGCGCACAGATACGCAGTATTTT
CAIGARTDTQYF
>TRBV27|TRBJ2-1|-|-
TGTGCCAGCAGGGTGGGGGGTAGCTCCTACAATGAGCAGTTCTTC
CASRVGGSSYNEQFF
>TRBV11-2|TRBJ2-1|-|TRBD2
TGTGCCAGCAGCCCCGGGCTAGCGGGGGCGAAGGAGCAGTTCTTC
CASSPGLAGAKEQFF
>TRBV20-1|TRBJ1-1|few|TRBD1
TGCAGTGCTAGATCAGGGGGCTCTCATACTGAAGCTTTCTTT
CSARSGGSHTEAFF
>TRBV27|TRBJ2-7|many|TRBD1
TGTGCCAGCAAGATACAGGGGAACTCCTACGAGCAGTACTTC
CASKIQGNSYEQYF
>TRBV7-9|TRBJ2-1|many|TRBD1
TGTGCCAGCAGCTTAGCGGGACAGGGATCGTCGGGTGAGCAGTTCTTC
CASSLAGQGSSGEQFF
>TRBV2|TRBJ1-1|many|-
TGTGCCAGCAACCTCGACAGTCGGACTGAAGCTTTCTTT
CASNLDSRTEAFF
>TRBV29-1|TRBJ2-4|-|TRBD1
TGCAGCGTTGGGGACAGAAGTCCAAACATTCAGTACTTC
CSVGDRSPNIQYF
>TRBV4-1|TRBJ1-5|-|-
TGCGCCAGCAGCCCTTTAGAGGGGAATCAGCCCCAGCATTTT
CASSPLEGNQPQHF
>TRBV7-9|TRBJ1-1|many|-
TGTGCCAGCAGCTTATACGAGCCAGGTGGAACTGAAGCTTTCTTT
CASSLYEPGGTEAFF
>TRBV7-8|TRBJ2-2|-|-
TGTGCCAGCAGCGTTACAGGGAGGGGCACCGGGGAGCTGTTTTTT
CASSVTGRGTGELFF
>TRBV7-9|TRBJ1-1|many|-
TGTGCCAGCAGCTTAGCATGGGGAAACACTGAAGCTTTCTTT
CASSLAWGNTEAFF
>TRBV5-1|TRBJ2-7|-|TRBD1
TGCGCCAGCAGCTTGGTGCAGGGGGCCTACGAGCAGTACTTC
CASSLVQGAYEQYF
>TRBV2|TRBJ2-2|many|-
TGTGCCAGCAGTTTGGTCAGGGTCGCCGGGGAGCTGTTTTTT
CASSLVRVAGELFF
>TRBV6-4|TRBJ2-1|many|-
TGTGCCAGCAGTGTGGACGGCGGGCTTGAGCAGTTCTTC
CASSVDGGLEQFF
>TRBV5-1|TRBJ2-7|few|-
TGCGCCAGCAGCTTGGGTCTCCACGAGCAGTACTTC
CASSLGLHEQYF
>TRBV19|TRBJ2-7|-|TRBD1
TGTGCCAGTAGGGGGACAGCTTCCTACGAGCAGTACTTC
CASRGTASYEQYF
>TRBV7-3|TRBJ2-5|-|TRBD2
TGTGCCAGCAGCTTAAGTAGCGGGGGGCCCCGAGAGACCCAGTACTTC
CASSLSSGGPRETQYF
>TRBV5-6|TRBJ2-5|-|TRBD1
TGTGCCAGCAGCCGGACAGGGGGGCAAGAGACCCAGTACTTC
CASSRTGGQETQYF
>TRBV5-1|TRBJ2-2|-|-
TGCGCCAGCAGCCGCTGGGCGGGGGCCGACACCGGGGAGCTGTTTTTT
CASSRWAGADTGELFF
>TRBV2|TRBJ2-3|many|-
TGTGCCAGCTCTGACACCATCACCCCAGGGCTAGATACGCAGTATTTT
CASSDTITPGLDTQYF
>TRBV27|TRBJ2-3|-|TRBD2
TGTGCCAGCGGGGGACTAGCGACAGATACGCAGTATTTT
CASGGLATDTQYF
>TRBV9|TRBJ2-3|few|TRBD2
TGTGCCAGCAGCGGTAGCGGGGCGGCCCAAGATACGCAGTATTTT
CASSGSGAAQDTQYF
>TRBV20-1|TRBJ2-5|-|TRBD1
TGCAGTGCTAGAGATACAGGGGGCTTGGGAGAGACCCAGTACTTC
CSARDTGGLGETQYF
>TRBV20-1|TRBJ2-3|-|-
TGCAGTGCTAGCCGACCTGCGACAGATACGCAGTATTTT
CSASRPATDTQYF
>TRBV7-2|TRBJ2-3|-|-
TGTGCCAGCAGCCAGGCACAGCTTTCAGATACGCAGTATTTT
CASSQAQLSDTQYF
>TRBV12-3/TRBV12-4|TRBJ2-5|-|TRBD1
TGTGCCAGCAGCCCGGGACAGTGGGAAGAGACCCAGTACTTC
CASSPGQWEETQYF
>TRBV9|TRBJ1-5|-|-
TGTGCCAGCAGCCCCGACTGGGGCGGCAATCAGCCCCAGCATTTT
CASSPDWGGNQPQHF
>TRBV20-1|TRBJ2-1|few|TRBD2
TGCAGTGCTTCGACTAGCGGGTTCTACAATGAGCAGTTCTTC
CSASTSGFYNEQFF